These T cell receptor beta chains were read from a single sample in a study of blood T cells in healthy people across ages. TCRdb re-called the 5' RACE reads through MiXCR, storing one row per CDR3 protein. Of some 1.5 million distinct CDR3 sequences listed, around 40% are singletons. Sequenced input: blood. The receptors were sampled from a woman aged 18-30 years in good health. The CDR3 runs from the conserved cysteine through the conserved F or W. Fields, in order: V gene, D gene, clone size, CDR3 length, J gene, CDR3 DNA, CDR3 protein. D genes are given only for firm matches. Clone size is not always given. Where it is, it says once, few, many or a class for expanded clones.

>TRBV12-3/TRBV12-4|NA|NA|13|TRBJ2-7
TGTGCCAGCAGAAAGGACGGAGCCTACGAGCAGTACTTC
CASRKDGAYEQYF
>TRBV5-1|NA|few|14|TRBJ2-3
TGCGCCAGCAGCTTCTGGGATCGCACAGATACGCAGTATTTT
CASSFWDRTDTQYF
>TRBV15|NA|few|15|TRBJ2-1
TGTGCCACCAGCAAACGGACCGTAGGCCACAATGAGCAGTTCTTC
CATSKRTVGHNEQFF
>TRBV20-1|NA|once|16|TRBJ2-1
TGCAGTGGCCACTCGTACCGACTAACCCTGGGGAATGAGCAGTTCTTC
CSGHSYRLTLGNEQFF
>TRBV20-1|TRBD2|NA|14|TRBJ2-5
TGCAGTGCTGAGAGCGGGATACTCTACAATGAGCAGTACTTC
CSAESGILYNEQYF
>TRBV29-1|NA|few|14|TRBJ1-1
TGCAGCGTTGAACTGGTAACAGAATACACTGAAGCTTTCTTT
CSVELVTEYTEAFF
>TRBV15|NA|few|17|TRBJ1-5
TGTGCCACCAGCAGAGCAGCTGCCACCCTTTCAAATCAGCCCCAGCATTTT
CATSRAAATLSNQPQHF
>TRBV7-2|NA|NA|14|TRBJ2-1
TGTGCCAGCAGCTTAGTGGGGACCCCTAATGAGCAGTTCTTC
CASSLVGTPNEQFF
>TRBV4-3|NA|NA|13|TRBJ2-1
TGCGCCAGCAGCCAAGGTAGCGACAATGAGCAGTTCTTC
CASSQGSDNEQFF
>TRBV6-2/TRBV6-3|TRBD2|NA|14|TRBJ2-2
TGTGCCAGCAGATGGACTAGCGGGGCCGGGGAGCTGTTTTTT
CASRWTSGAGELFF
>TRBV29-1|NA|NA|15|TRBJ2-7
TGCAGCGTTGAAGAGGTTGGGGGGCACGACTACGAGCAGTACTTC
CSVEEVGGHDYEQYF
>TRBV11-2|TRBD2|NA|15|TRBJ2-1
TGTGCCAGCAGCGAGATGCGGGAGGGCCACCCTGAGCAGTTCTTC
CASSEMREGHPEQFF
>TRBV3-1|TRBD2|NA|15|TRBJ2-7
TGTGCCAGCAGCCACCTCGGACTAGCCGACTACGAGCAGTACTTC
CASSHLGLADYEQYF
>TRBV29-1|NA|NA|15|TRBJ1-1
TGCAGCGTTGAGTTAAGTCCACCGAAGAACACTGAAGCTTTCTTT
CSVELSPPKNTEAFF
>TRBV28|NA|NA|16|TRBJ1-5
TGTGCCGTCCTCACGGGGGGGGGTCGACCCAATCAGCCCCAGCATTTT
CAVLTGGGRPNQPQHF
>TRBV25-1|TRBD2|NA|15|TRBJ2-4
TGTGCCAGCAGTACCAAAGCGGGGGGGCTCAATGAGCAGTACTTC
CASSTKAGGLNEQYF
>TRBV9|NA|few|17|TRBJ2-7
TGTGCCAGCAGCCCAACTTTATTGACACGACAATCCTACGAGCAGTACTTC
CASSPTLLTRQSYEQYF
>TRBV11-2|TRBD2|NA|16|TRBJ2-5
TGTGCCAGCAGCTTAGTACTGGGGGGGACCCAAGAGACCCAGTACTTC
CASSLVLGGTQETQYF
>TRBV29-1|NA|NA|14|TRBJ2-2
TGCAGCGTTGAAGGCGTCTCTGGGGCCGGGGAGCTGTTTTTT
CSVEGVSGAGELFF
>TRBV5-1|NA|many|15|TRBJ2-1
TGTGCCAGCAGCTTAGCGGTTAGCTCCTACAATGAGCAGTTCTTC
CASSLAVSSYNEQFF
>TRBV6-6|NA|NA|14|TRBJ2-5
TGTGCCAGCAGTTACGGCGGTCAGGGGGAGACCCAGTACTTC
CASSYGGQGETQYF
>TRBV6-6|NA|few|14|TRBJ2-7
TGTGCCAGCAGTTCCGTCCGGGGGAGGAACGAGCAGTACTTC
CASSSVRGRNEQYF
>TRBV28|NA|NA|14|TRBJ2-7
TGTGCCAGCAGCCCCCCCGGGGGCGGAAACGAGCAGTACTTC
CASSPPGGGNEQYF
>TRBV30|NA|NA|13|TRBJ1-5
TGTGCCTGGAGCTCAGCGGATGGTCAGCCCCAGCATTTT
CAWSSADGQPQHF
>TRBV12-3/TRBV12-4|NA|NA|15|TRBJ1-6
TGTGCCAGCAGTTTGGACACCCTTAATAATTCACCCCTCCACTTT
CASSLDTLNNSPLHF
>TRBV18|NA|few|16|TRBJ1-4
TGTGCCAGCTCACCAATCCAGATTGCAACTAATGAAAAACTGTTTTTT
CASSPIQIATNEKLFF
>TRBV4-1|TRBD1|NA|20|TRBJ1-5
TGCGCCAGCAGCCAAGATGGTTACAGGGGCGTCGCAGCTACGAATCAGCCCCAGCATTTT
CASSQDGYRGVAATNQPQHF
>TRBV9|NA|many|15|TRBJ2-1
TGTGCCAGCAGCGTAGACGGAGCAGAATACAATGAGCAGTTCTTC
CASSVDGAEYNEQFF
>TRBV29-1|NA|NA|13|TRBJ2-3
TGCAGCGCCCCGGTGGGGTCCGCAGATACGCAGTATTTT
CSAPVGSADTQYF
>TRBV18|TRBD1|NA|16|TRBJ2-7
TGTGCCGGCTCACCGGGCGGGACAGGGGTTCCCTACGAGCAGTACTTC
CAGSPGGTGVPYEQYF
>TRBV28|TRBD1|NA|17|TRBJ2-7
TGTGCCAGCAGCGCTCCTGGGACAGCTCCACCGACCGGCGAGCAGTACTTC
CASSAPGTAPPTGEQYF
>TRBV9|NA|NA|16|TRBJ2-5
TGTGCCAGCAGCCCCCACAGGGGAGGTCTATGGAATGAGCAGTACTTC
CASSPHRGGLWNEQYF
>TRBV7-9|TRBD2|few|20|TRBJ2-1
TGTGCCAGCAGCCCCCCGACCGGGACTAGCGGGACGGCATCCTACAATGAGCAGTTCTTC
CASSPPTGTSGTASYNEQFF
>TRBV12-3/TRBV12-4|NA|NA|21|TRBJ1-2
TGTGCCAGCAGTTCGTCTGCTGACAGAGTTCCGAAGCCTCGGACTAACTATGGCTACACCTTC
CASSSSADRVPKPRTNYGYTF
>TRBV2|TRBD1|few|16|TRBJ1-2
TGTGCCAGCAGTGAGGGACAGGGCCTAACTACTGGGGGCTACACCTTC
CASSEGQGLTTGGYTF
>TRBV29-1|TRBD2|NA|14|TRBJ2-1
TGCAGCGTTCTCCTTCTAGCGGGAGGGTATGAGCAGTTCTTC
CSVLLLAGGYEQFF
>TRBV10-2|NA|NA|11|TRBJ2-1
TGCGCCAGCACCGACCGGAATGAGCAGTTCTTC
CASTDRNEQFF
>TRBV28|NA|NA|15|TRBJ1-2
TGTGCCAGCAGTTCCCGCAGGGAGAGGGGTCTTGGCTACACCTTC
CASSSRRERGLGYTF
>TRBV5-1|TRBD2|few|16|TRBJ2-2
TGCGCCAGCAGCTTGAGAGCGGGAGTAACAGGCGGGGAGCTGTTTTTT
CASSLRAGVTGGELFF
>TRBV7-2|NA|NA|15|TRBJ2-7
TGTGCCAGCAGCTCGGACTCCGTTTGGCCCTACGAGCAGTACTTC
CASSSDSVWPYEQYF
>TRBV6-2/TRBV6-3|NA|few|15|TRBJ2-5
TGTGCCAGCAGTTTAAGGGACCTTTTTCTTCGGGAGCAGTACTTC
CASSLRDLFLREQYF
>TRBV27|NA|few|14|TRBJ2-7
TGTGCCAGCAGTTCGGAACTCACCCGCTACGAGCAGTACTTC
CASSSELTRYEQYF
>TRBV4-3|TRBD1|NA|16|TRBJ2-1
TGCGCCAGCAGCTTCGGCGGACAGGGCGGGTACAATGAGCAGTTCTTC
CASSFGGQGGYNEQFF
>TRBV20-1|NA|NA|13|TRBJ2-7
TGCAGTGCCAGTAAGCGGAGATACAATGAGCAGTACTTC
CSASKRRYNEQYF
>TRBV3-1|NA|many|12|TRBJ1-2
TGTGCCAGCAGCCAAGATACGCGGGGCTACACCTTC
CASSQDTRGYTF
>TRBV12-3/TRBV12-4|TRBD1|NA|14|TRBJ2-5
TGTGCCAGCAGTTTATACAGGGGGGACGAGACCCAGTACTTC
CASSLYRGDETQYF
>TRBV29-1|NA|few|14|TRBJ2-5
TGCAGCGCAGGCCCAACGGGGTACCAAGAGACCCAGTACTTC
CSAGPTGYQETQYF
>TRBV9|NA|few|16|TRBJ2-1
TGTGCCAGCAGCACACGACTCCTGAGCTCCTACAATGAGCAGTTCTTC
CASSTRLLSSYNEQFF
>TRBV29-1|TRBD1|NA|15|TRBJ2-7
TGCAGCGTTGTAGTGGCCTGGACAGGGGCCTACGAGCAGTACTTC
CSVVVAWTGAYEQYF
>TRBV27|TRBD2|few|16|TRBJ2-1
TGTGCCAGCAGTTTACTAGCGGGAGCCGGAAAAAATGAGCAGTTCTTC
CASSLLAGAGKNEQFF
>TRBV7-9|TRBD2|NA|17|TRBJ2-3
TGTGCCAGCAGCCGACTAGCGGGGGGACTGGGCACAGATACGCAGTATTTT
CASSRLAGGLGTDTQYF
>TRBV7-9|NA|NA|14|TRBJ2-1
TGTGCCAGCAGCTTAGGATCCCTTAACAATGAGCAGTTCTTC
CASSLGSLNNEQFF
>TRBV11-2|NA|NA|12|TRBJ2-1
TGTGCCAGCCGTCAAGTGGGGGGTGAGCAGTTCTTC
CASRQVGGEQFF